This T cell receptor beta chain was recorded in a study of TIL therapy for anti-PD-1-resistant metastatic lung cancer. Whole-study context: Most patients had lung adenocarcinoma.

The CDR3 contains 12 residues. Trimming cost V 4 bases and J 1 base, with 4 bases left between them. The germline gives CDR1 LNHDA, CDR2 SQIVND (reference sequence). This was the immunoSEQ v3 assay. Only in-frame clones appear in the TCRdb table, and some are missing; sequencing was by immunoSEQ multiplex PCR. This table holds more than 5,000 clones, roughly 60% found once. Described time point: pre-treatment sample, taken before nivolumab and TIL therapy. Pleural nodules or supraclavicular lymph nodes made up most of the excised metastases sampled. The sequencing used tumor tissue, collected at baseline. The clonotype was recovered from a person aged 25 to 85 with non-small cell lung cancer. The J gene is TRBJ1-1, the V gene TRBV19; D not resolved. This CDR3 reads CASSTRNTEAFF. CDR3 DNA: TGTGCCAGTAGTACCAGGAACACTGAAGCTTTCTTT.